This TCR beta chain was profiled in a study of blood T cell repertoires in COVID-19 (TCRdb year 2020). Some background on the complete study: The collaborator samples originated in the United States, Italy and Spain and spanned the acute and convalescent phases of COVID-19. The prospective study material was composed of cDNA or gDNA derived from T cells, B-cell-depleted T cells, or PBMCs. Subjects who had been exposed to COVID-19, were actively infected with it, or had recovered from it provided the deeply sampled blood TCRbeta repertoires that made up the dataset. The repertoires were released in a freely available public database intended as a resource for research on the immune response to SARS-CoV-2. The samples were drawn from the first 160 participants of the ongoing ImmuneRACE study and from 950 to 1,500 subjects provided by 6 global collaborators. Nearly every sample came with metadata listing a de-identified subject ID, COVID-19 status, age in years and sex. Where HLA class I and class II types were available, the types were taken from metadata supplied by the sample provider, not from assay-based typing. The research as a whole found: Clinical and demographic metadata were provided uncurated, with the amount varying by source and participant.

TCRbeta CDR3 regions were amplified from genomic DNA by means of the immunoSEQ Assay, a bias-controlled multiplex PCR. The original pipeline was this. The number of nucleated cells in each sample was estimated from the amplification of reference gene primers within the assay. To quantify the absolute abundance of each unique TCRbeta CDR3 rearrangement, sequence reads were collapsed and filtered. Productive Simpson clonality was computed per sample as the square root of Simpson's diversity index over productive rearrangements. Entries here come from immuneACCESS through TCRdb and include only in-frame sequences with V and J called. Some clones fail to appear in such tables; in the studies checked, an unresolved V gene covers under half of the shortfall, and the cause of the remainder is unknown. V and J calls and clone size follow that table, whereas D and trimming were derived from the DNA. This sample gives around 160,000 clones in total; approximately 85% of them show up just once. The ten biggest clones cover around 8% of the sample.

From the germline V gene, CDR1 is SGHAT and CDR2 is FQNNGV. Between the V and J ends, shortened by 3 bases and 0 bases respectively, the junction contains 9 bases. The CDR3 covers 15 residues, taking in both the cysteine and the phenylalanine. Only the CDR3 DNA is retained, 45 bases long and in frame from the first base. In regard to this clone: Its antigen remains undetermined. No base quality values were provided; no much bigger clone lies one nucleotide off.

One collaborating source in Seattle enrolled patients while the patients were actively infected and followed the patients over time throughout the course of disease. Whole blood was collected in K2EDTA tubes by collaborating institutions according to the institutions' own protocols. For TCRbeta analysis, collaborator samples were shipped as frozen whole blood, as isolated PBMCs, or as DNA extracted from either sample type. The sequenced material came from peripheral blood. This receptor chain uses TRBV11-2 and TRBJ2-1; the D gene lacks a confident call. This receptor was obtained from a woman aged 55-70 years with COVID-19, enrolled during active disease. Here the CDR3 is given as CASSFGAFSYNEQFF. The nucleotide sequence reads as follows: TGTGCCAGCAGCTTTGGAGCCTTCTCCTACAATGAGCAGTTCTTC.